What follows are 20 T cell receptor beta chains derived from one specimen sequenced in a study of CD8+ T cells in alopecia areata. Sequencing used cDNA as its template, made by extracting RNA and reverse transcribing it. Repertoires were generated with immunoSEQ multiplex PCR, while TCRdb's copy carries only in-frame clones and drops some. The sample carries some 160,000 clones, about two thirds recorded once. Sequenced sample: CD8+ T cells sorted from blood. These receptor sequences come from a human donor in good health.

V and J are TRBV9 and TRBJ1-2; tentative D call: TRBD1 (5 bases). Looked up from germline, CDR1 is SGDLS and CDR2 is YYNGEE. Trimming left V 0 bases short and J 0 bases short, with 12 bases between. There are 16 residues in the CDR3. This CDR3 is CASSVGSGVANYGYTF. CDR3 in DNA: TGTGCCAGCAGCGTAGGGTCGGGGGTAGCTAACTATGGCTACACCTTC.

Only a few counts were recorded for this clone. The rearrangement uses TRBV27 and TRBJ1-2; the D is unclear. The V gene's germline CDR1 is MNHEY and CDR2 SMNVEV (reference sequence). V lost 6 bases to trimming and J lost 5 bases, with 7 bases between them. The CDR3 covers 11 residues. CDR3 in amino acids: CASRPLYGYTF. CDR3 sequence (DNA): TGTGCCAGCAGACCCCTTTATGGCTACACCTTC.

This clone was found a few times. The chain is built from TRBV2 and TRBJ2-1, with a tentative D call TRBD2 (5 bases). This CDR3 is 15 amino acids long. The V and J ends lost 7 bases and 0 bases respectively, with 13 bases between them. Per germline, CDR1 SNHLY and CDR2 FYNNEI. The CDR3 nucleotides are TGTGCCAGCACTCCAGCGGTGTTCTCCTACAATGAGCAGTTCTTC. Its protein product is CASTPAVFSYNEQFF.

The J gene is TRBJ1-1, the V gene TRBV29-1; TRBD1 is a possible D gene (5 bases). Germline lookup yields CDR1 SQVTM and CDR2 ANQGSEA. Between the trimmed V and J ends, which lost 4 bases and 4 bases, there was a span of 7 bases. CDR3 length: 11 residues. DNA of the CDR3: TGCAGCGTTGTCAGGGTCACTGAAGCTTTCTTT. This encodes CSVVRVTEAFF.

The sample holds a few counts of this clone. The chain recombines TRBV9 with TRBJ2-7; D is unresolved. Germline V gene lookup returns CDR1 SGDLS and CDR2 YYNGEE. The CDR3 contains 12 residues. V lost 5 bases, J lost 0 bases, and 6 bases lay in between. CDR3 in amino acids: CASSLSSYEQYF. As DNA, the CDR3 is TGTGCCAGCAGTTTAAGCTCCTACGAGCAGTACTTC.

The chain links TRBV7-9 to TRBJ1-4; TRBD1 aligns across 12 bases. The CDR3 is made up of 18 amino acids. The junction had 7 bases not matched to a gene; V was cut back by 3 bases and J by 2 bases. Germline lookup yields CDR1 SEHNR and CDR2 FQNEAQ (reference sequence). CDR3 coding DNA: TGTGCCAGCAGCTTCTCGCTAGGGACAGGGGGCACTAATGAAAAACTGTTTTTT. Its translation: CASSFSLGTGGTNEKLFF.

The CDR3 is CASSLALPLSDTQYF. The CDR3 DNA is TGTGCCAGCAGCTTAGCGCTGCCACTATCGGATACGCAGTATTTT. This chain connects TRBV7-9 to TRBJ2-3; no definite D call. The CDR3 is made up of 15 amino acids. V lost 0 bases and J 6 bases, leaving 13 bases between the germline ends. The germline gives CDR1 SEHNR, CDR2 FQNEAQ (reference sequence).

This chain connects TRBV4-1 to TRBJ2-3; 11 nucleotides line up with TRBD2. The CDR3 is made up of 15 amino acids. Trimming took 5 bases from V and 1 from J; bases not matched to a gene: 2. Germline V gene lookup returns CDR1 MGHRA and CDR2 YSYEKL. Written as DNA, the CDR3 is TGCGCCAGCAGCACGACTAGCGGGGGCACAGATACGCAGTATTTT. Protein sequence: CASSTTSGGTDTQYF.

This clone showed up just a few times. The chain is built from TRBV5-1 and TRBJ2-7, with TRBD2 matching over 10 bases. Per the germline V gene, CDR1 is SGHRS and CDR2 is YFSETQ. Trimming at V came to 4 bases and at J to 0 bases, leaving 4 bases not matched to a gene. This CDR3 comprises 15 residues. CDR3 amino acids: CASSPSGGSSYEQYF. DNA of the CDR3: TGCGCCAGCAGCCCTAGCGGGGGTAGCTCCTACGAGCAGTACTTC.

J is TRBJ1-2 and V is TRBV27; D uncertain. Germline lookup yields CDR1 MNHEY and CDR2 SMNVEV (reference sequence). Trimming left V 8 bases short and J 0 bases short, with 7 bases between. CDR3 length: 12 amino acids. The CDR3 sequence: CASFIPNYGYTF. CDR3 DNA: TGTGCCAGCTTTATACCTAACTATGGCTACACCTTC.

This clone appeared a few times. The chain is built from TRBV29-1 and TRBJ2-5; 11 nucleotides align to TRBD1. This CDR3 spans 12 amino acids. Per the germline V gene, CDR1 is SQVTM and CDR2 is ANQGSEA. J lost 6 bases, V lost 6 bases, and 3 bases had no gene match. The CDR3 nucleotides are TGCAGCGTGGGACAGGGGGTGAAGACCCAGTACTTC. It specifies CSVGQGVKTQYF.

The V gene is TRBV28, the J gene TRBJ2-7; TRBD1 aligns across 10 bases. This CDR3 is 15 amino acids long. Trimming removed 6 bases from V and 0 bases from J; junction bases left unmatched: 5. Germline assignment: CDR1 MDHEN and CDR2 SYDVKM. The CDR3 coding sequence is TGTGCCAGCAGCGATGACAGGGGGCGCTCCTACGAGCAGTACTTC. This sequence encodes CASSDDRGRSYEQYF.

The chain uses TRBV5-6 and TRBJ2-7; a possible D gene is TRBD2 (5 bases). CDR3 length: 16 amino acids. Germline V gives CDR1 SGHDT, CDR2 YYEEEE. Trimming left V 0 bases short and J 3 bases short, with 16 bases between. The CDR3 coding sequence is TGTGCCAGCAGCTTGGGGGAGACCCTCACGGGCTACGAGCAGTACTTC. Protein sequence: CASSLGETLTGYEQYF.

The chain joins TRBV7-9 to TRBJ2-5; 9 bases agree with TRBD1. The tail of the sequence fits TRBJ2-7 better, so the J call may be wrong. Germline V gene sequence: CDR1 SEHNR, CDR2 FQNEAQ (reference sequence). This CDR3 has 15 residues. CDR3 nucleotides: TGTGCCAGCAGCCCGCCGGGACAGGGAGACTACGAGCAGTACTTC. The encoded protein is CASSPPGQGDYEQYF.

The chain carries TRBV11-2 and TRBJ2-3; perhaps TRBD2 as D (5 bases). Trimming cost V 1 base and J 5 bases, with 10 bases left between them. Germline assignment: CDR1 SGHAT and CDR2 FQNNGV. The CDR3 runs 14 residues. CDR3 region: CASSLVTAGDTQYF. The CDR3 bases are TGTGCCAGCAGCTTAGTAACGGCGGGAGATACGCAGTATTTT. Full variable domain (rest looked up from reference TRBV11-2 and TRBJ2-3): EAGVAQSPRYKIIEKRQSVAFWCNPISGHATLYWYQQILGQGPKLLIQFQNNGVVDDSQLPKDRFSAERLKGVDSTLKIQPAKLEDSAVYLCASSLVTAGDTQYFGPGTRLTVL.

The gene calls are TRBV20-1 and TRBJ2-7; D is unresolved. Germline CDR1 reads DFQATT; CDR2 reads SNEGSKA (reference sequence). The ends were cut back, 3 bases at V and 6 bases at J, with 9 bases in the middle. The CDR3 covers 11 residues. The CDR3 sequence is CSASEAGEQYF. As DNA, the CDR3 is TGCAGTGCTAGCGAGGCTGGCGAGCAGTACTTC.

V is TRBV9 and J is TRBJ2-3; tentative D call: TRBD1 (5 bases). The germline V gene encodes CDR1 SGDLS and CDR2 YYNGEE. The CDR3 covers 16 residues. With 0 bases removed from V and 0 bases from J, the gap between germline ends came to 11 bases. CDR3 region: CASSVGSGISTDTQYF. In DNA, the CDR3 is TGTGCCAGCAGCGTAGGTTCAGGGATTAGCACAGATACGCAGTATTTT.

The chain joins TRBV29-1 to TRBJ1-1; no reliable D call. The germline V gene encodes CDR1 SQVTM and CDR2 ANQGSEA. Trimming shortened V by 6 bases and J by 1 base, and 18 bases separated the two germline ends. The CDR3 totals 15 residues. The CDR3 spells CSVPGSASPNTEAFF. CDR3 in DNA: TGCAGCGTCCCGGGCTCTGCTTCGCCGAACACTGAAGCTTTCTTT.

V is TRBV29-1 and J is TRBJ2-7, with D uncertain. Looked up from germline, CDR1 is SQVTM and CDR2 is ANQGSEA. V was trimmed by 4 bases and J by 9 bases, leaving 10 bases between them. The CDR3 has 10 amino acids. Written as DNA, the CDR3 is TGCAGCGTTGGCCCCGACCCGCAGTACTTC. Protein product: CSVGPDPQYF.

The gene calls are TRBV12-5 and TRBJ2-1; the D gene is possibly TRBD2 (6 bases). CDR3 length equals 11 residues. Germline V CDR1 and CDR2: LGHNT, FRNRAP. Deletions cut 8 bases from V and 9 bases from J, with 11 bases between. CDR3 protein: CASRGSGEQFF. DNA of the CDR3: TGTGCTAGTCGGGGGAGCGGTGAGCAGTTCTTC.